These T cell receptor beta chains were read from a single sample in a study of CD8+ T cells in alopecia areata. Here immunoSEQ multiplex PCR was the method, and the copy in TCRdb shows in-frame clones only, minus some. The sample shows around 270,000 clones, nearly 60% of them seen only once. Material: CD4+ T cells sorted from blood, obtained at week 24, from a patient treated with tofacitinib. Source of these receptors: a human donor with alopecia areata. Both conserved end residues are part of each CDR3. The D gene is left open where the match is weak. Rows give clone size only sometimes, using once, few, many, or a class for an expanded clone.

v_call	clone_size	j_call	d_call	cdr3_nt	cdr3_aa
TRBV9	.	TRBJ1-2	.	TGTGCCAGCAGCGTAGAGCAGGACCCCTATGGCTACACCTTC	CASSVEQDPYGYTF
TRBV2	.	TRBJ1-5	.	TGTGCCACTAGCCAGGGTGTTGATCAGCCCCAGCATTTT	CATSQGVDQPQHF
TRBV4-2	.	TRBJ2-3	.	TGTGCCAGCAGCCAAGATTTGGCTAGCGGCACAGATACGCAGTATTTT	CASSQDLASGTDTQYF
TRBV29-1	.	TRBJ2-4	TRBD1	TGCAGCGTTGAAGTCGGGACAGGGGACATTCAGTACTTC	CSVEVGTGDIQYF
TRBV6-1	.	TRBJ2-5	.	TGTGCCAGCAGTTATCTTCCCCGGGAGACCCAGTACTTC	CASSYLPRETQYF
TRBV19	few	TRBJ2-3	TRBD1	TGTGCCAGTACAGAGGACAGGGGGCGAAAAGATACGCAGTATTTT	CASTEDRGRKDTQYF
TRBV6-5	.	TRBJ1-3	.	TGTGCCAGCAGTTACTCTCCGAGGGCCTCTGGAAACACCATATATTTT	CASSYSPRASGNTIYF
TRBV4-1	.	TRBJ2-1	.	TGCGCCAGCAGCCAAGGCCTCCTTGCGTCAGGGGTTGAGCAGTTCTTC	CASSQGLLASGVEQFF
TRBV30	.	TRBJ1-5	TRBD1	TGTGCCTGGAGTCTTAGAGGGGACAGCACTCAAAATCAGCCCCAGCATTTT	CAWSLRGDSTQNQPQHF
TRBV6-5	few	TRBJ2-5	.	TGTGCCAGCAGCTTAGGACGGGAGACCCAGTACTTC	CASSLGRETQYF
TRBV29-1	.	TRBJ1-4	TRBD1	TGCAGCGCTTTCTGGGACAGGGGAGAAAAACTGTTTTTT	CSAFWDRGEKLFF
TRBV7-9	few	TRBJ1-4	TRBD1	TGTGCCAGCAGCCTCGGACAGGGGAGTGAAAAACTGTTTTTT	CASSLGQGSEKLFF
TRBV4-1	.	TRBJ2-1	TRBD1	TGCGCCAGCAGCCAGGGGGACAGGGGATACAATGAGCAGTTCTTC	CASSQGDRGYNEQFF
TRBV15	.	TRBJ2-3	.	TGTGCCACCAGCCCGGGGGTTAGCACAGATACGCAGTATTTT	CATSPGVSTDTQYF
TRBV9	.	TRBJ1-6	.	TGTGCCAGCAGCGCGCTTAATTCACCCCTCCACTTT	CASSALNSPLHF
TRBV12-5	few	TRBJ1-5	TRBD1	TGTGCTAGTGGGATAACAGGGGGGAGTCAGCCCCAGCATTTT	CASGITGGSQPQHF
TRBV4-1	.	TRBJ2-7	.	TGCGCCAGCAGCCAAGTATTAACCGCGGGTCCCTACGAGCAGTACTTC	CASSQVLTAGPYEQYF
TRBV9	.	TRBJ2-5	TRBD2	TGTGCCAGCAGCGTGGGCCCCAGTTCCCGAACCGGGGGGGAGACCCAGTACTTC	CASSVGPSSRTGGETQYF
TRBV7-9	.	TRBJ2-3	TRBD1	TGTGCCAGCAGGACCGGGACAGGGGGCAGTTACACAGATACGCAGTATTTT	CASRTGTGGSYTDTQYF
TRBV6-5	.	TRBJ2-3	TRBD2	TGTGCCAGCAGTCAACTAGCGGTCGGAGATACGCAGTATTTT	CASSQLAVGDTQYF
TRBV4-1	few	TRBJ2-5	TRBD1	TGCGCCAGCAGCCAAGTCTCCGGGACAGGGTTCGAGACCCAGTACTTC	CASSQVSGTGFETQYF
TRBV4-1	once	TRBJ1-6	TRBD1	TGCGCCAGCAGCCAAGCGTATACAGGGGGGCGAGGGTATAATTCACCCCTCCACTTT	CASSQAYTGGRGYNSPLHF
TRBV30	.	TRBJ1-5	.	TGTGCCTGGAGTCGGGACCTAGGAAGCAATCAGCCCCAGCATTTT	CAWSRDLGSNQPQHF
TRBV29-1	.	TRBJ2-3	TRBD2	TGCAGCGTTGAAGTGTCTAGCGGGGGGGCCTATAGCACAGATACGCAGTATTTT	CSVEVSSGGAYSTDTQYF
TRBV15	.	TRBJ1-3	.	TGTGCCACCAGCAGAGACCCCGACGTGAACTCTGGAAACACCATATATTTT	CATSRDPDVNSGNTIYF
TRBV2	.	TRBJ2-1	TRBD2	TGTGCCAGCATTCTAGGACTAGCGGGGTCCTACAATGAGCAGTTCTTC	CASILGLAGSYNEQFF
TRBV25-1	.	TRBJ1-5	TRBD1	TGTGCCAGCAGTGAACAGGGGGCTTGGCAGCCCCAGCATTTT	CASSEQGAWQPQHF
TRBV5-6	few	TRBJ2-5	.	TGTGCCAGCAGCTTGCGGAGGGAGACCCAGTACTTC	CASSLRRETQYF
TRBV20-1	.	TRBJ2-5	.	TGCAGTGCCGCGGGGCAGGGGCCCCAGTACTTC	CSAAGQGPQYF
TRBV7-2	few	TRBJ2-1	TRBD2	TGTGCCAGCAGCTTAGACCCTAGCGGGGGGCACAATGAGCAGTTCTTC	CASSLDPSGGHNEQFF
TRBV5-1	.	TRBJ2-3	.	TGCGCCAGCAGATGGGGGGAAGCGACAGATACGCAGTATTTT	CASRWGEATDTQYF
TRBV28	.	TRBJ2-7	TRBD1	TGTGCCAGCAGTTCCGACCCAGGGGGCTCCTACGAGCAGTACTTC	CASSSDPGGSYEQYF
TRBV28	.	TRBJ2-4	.	TGTGCCAGCAGATTTAGAGACAGATTTCTAGCCAAAAACATTCAGTACTTC	CASRFRDRFLAKNIQYF
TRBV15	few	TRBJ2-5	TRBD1	TGTGCCACCAGCAGAGAATATGGACAGGGGGAGACCCAGTACTTC	CATSREYGQGETQYF
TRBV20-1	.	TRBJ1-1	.	TGCAGTGCTAGAAAGAACACTGAAGCTTTCTTT	CSARKNTEAFF
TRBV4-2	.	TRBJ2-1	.	TGTGCCAGCAGCCAAGGGGGGCAAGCCTACAATGAGCAGTTCTTC	CASSQGGQAYNEQFF
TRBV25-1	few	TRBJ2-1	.	TGTGCCAGCAGTGAATTCGGGAGAAATGAGCAGTTCTTC	CASSEFGRNEQFF
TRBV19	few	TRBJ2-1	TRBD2	TGTGCCAGAGCCCCCCCTTTTAGCGGGGGGGAGTATGAGCAGTTCTTC	CARAPPFSGGEYEQFF
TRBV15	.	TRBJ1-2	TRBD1	TGTGCCACCAGCAGATCCTACAGGGGGCTTGACTATGGCTACACCTTC	CATSRSYRGLDYGYTF
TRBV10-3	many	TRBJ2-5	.	TGTGCCATCAGTGACGGTGGAGGGGATTTGGAGACCCAGTACTTC	CAISDGGGDLETQYF
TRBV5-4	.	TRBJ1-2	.	TGTGCCAGCAGCCCTGGGGAGGGCAGAGGCTACACCTTC	CASSPGEGRGYTF
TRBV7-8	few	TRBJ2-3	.	TGTGCCAGCAGCTTCCCCCACGCCTACGATACGCAGTATTTT	CASSFPHAYDTQYF
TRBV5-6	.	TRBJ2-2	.	TGTGCCAGCAGCTTCACGGCTAACACCGGGGAGCTGTTTTTT	CASSFTANTGELFF
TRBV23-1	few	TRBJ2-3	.	TGCGCCAGGGCCCCCCCGGATACGCAGTATTTT	CARAPPDTQYF
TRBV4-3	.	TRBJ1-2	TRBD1	TGCGCCAGCAGCCAAGAGTCCGGGACAGGCTATGGCTACACCTTC	CASSQESGTGYGYTF
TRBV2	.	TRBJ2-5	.	TGTGCCAGCAGTGGGGACGGCCAAGAGACCCAGTACTTC	CASSGDGQETQYF
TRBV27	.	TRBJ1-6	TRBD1	TGTGCCAGCAGCCACAGGGGGGATAATTCACCCCTCCACTTT	CASSHRGDNSPLHF
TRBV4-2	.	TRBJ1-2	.	TGTGCCAGCAGCCAAGATGCCATATCCAGGGATGGTCTCTATGGCTACACCTTC	CASSQDAISRDGLYGYTF
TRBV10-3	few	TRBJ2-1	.	TGTGCCATCAGTGAGTTGGTAGCGGCCAACAATGAGCAGTTCTTC	CAISELVAANNEQFF
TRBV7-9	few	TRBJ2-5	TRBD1	TGTGCCAGCAGATCCAACAGGGGCGGAGAGACCCAGTACTTC	CASRSNRGGETQYF
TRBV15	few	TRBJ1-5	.	TGTGCCACCAGCAGAGTGGGTCCGGGCAATCAGCCCCAGCATTTT	CATSRVGPGNQPQHF
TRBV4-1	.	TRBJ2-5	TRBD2	TGCGCCAGCAGCCGTAGCGGGGCCCCCCAAGAGACCCAGTACTTC	CASSRSGAPQETQYF
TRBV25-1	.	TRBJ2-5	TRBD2	TGTGCCAGCAGTGAGCCTAGCGGGGGAATTAGAGAGACCCAGTACTTC	CASSEPSGGIRETQYF
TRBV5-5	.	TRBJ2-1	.	TGTGCCAGCAGCTTGGTTCTACACAATGAGCAGTTCTTC	CASSLVLHNEQFF
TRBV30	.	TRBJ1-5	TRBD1	TGTGCCTGCCGCAAGGGGGCGAATCAGCCCCAGCATTTT	CACRKGANQPQHF
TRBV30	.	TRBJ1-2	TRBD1	TGTGCCTGGAGTGTACTCGGGACAGGCCTCTACACCTTC	CAWSVLGTGLYTF
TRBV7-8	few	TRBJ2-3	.	TGTGCCAGCACCAGGGCAGATACGCAGTATTTT	CASTRADTQYF
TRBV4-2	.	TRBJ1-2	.	TGTGCCAGCAGCCAAGAGGCTACTCCTAACTATGGCTACACCTTC	CASSQEATPNYGYTF